These T cell receptor beta chains were read from a single sample in a study of blood T cell repertoires in COVID-19. TCRdb keeps only in-frame clones here, not all; method: immunoSEQ multiplex PCR. The repertoire includes 270,000 or so clones, just over 90% of them detected once, and roughly 2% sits in the top ten. The material sequenced was PBMCs or T cells enriched from blood (not recorded which). Every receptor here comes from a woman in her 40s with acute COVID-19. The CDR3 runs from the conserved cysteine through the conserved F or W. Each record gives: J gene, V gene, clone size, D gene, CDR3 DNA, CDR3 protein. A D gene is named only where the DNA matches it firmly. Clone size, where shown, is once, few, many, or a class for clones that have expanded.

TRBJ2-6	TRBV5-1	NA	NA	TGCGCCAGCAGCTTGGCCCCCGGGGCTGGGGCCAACGTCCTGACTTTC	CASSLAPGAGANVLTF
TRBJ2-3	TRBV24-1	NA	TRBD1	TGTGCCACCAGTGCCGGGACAGGGAATCGAGATACGCAGTATTTT	CATSAGTGNRDTQYF
TRBJ2-7	TRBV30	few	TRBD2	TGTGCCTGGAGTCAGAGCGGGAGCCCCTACGAGCAGTACTTC	CAWSQSGSPYEQYF
TRBJ1-2	TRBV7-2	NA	NA	TGTGCCAGCAGCTCGGTTATAAACTATGGCTACACCTTC	CASSSVINYGYTF
TRBJ2-7	TRBV23-1	NA	TRBD1	TGCGCCAGCAGTCAATCAAGAATCGGGTGTGGGACAGGGTCCTACGAGCAGTACTTC	CASSQSRIGCGTGSYEQYF
TRBJ2-5	TRBV15	NA	NA	TGTGCCACCAGCATCGACGCGAAGAGGGAGACCCAGTACTTC	CATSIDAKRETQYF
TRBJ1-5	TRBV4-1	NA	NA	TGCGCCAGCAGTAACAGGGAAGGAGTTAATCAGCCCCAGCATTTT	CASSNREGVNQPQHF
TRBJ1-2	TRBV7-6	once	NA	TGTGCCAGCAGCCAAACTCTAAAAGGGAGAGAAGAACCCTCTAACTATGGCTACACCTTC	CASSQTLKGREEPSNYGYTF
TRBJ1-1	TRBV19	NA	TRBD1	TGTGCCAGTAGTCCGGGCAGGGGGCCGCTGAACACTGAAGCTTTCTTT	CASSPGRGPLNTEAFF
TRBJ1-2	TRBV28	NA	NA	TGTGCCAGCAGTTCGAGGGATGGCTACACCTTC	CASSSRDGYTF
TRBJ1-5	TRBV19	few	NA	TGTGCCAGTAATCTCAGGGGACAGCCCCAGCATTTT	CASNLRGQPQHF
TRBJ1-2	TRBV5-1	NA	TRBD1	TGCGCCAGCAGCCTCCAGGGGGAACCATCTATGGGCTACACCTTC	CASSLQGEPSMGYTF
TRBJ2-3	TRBV19	NA	NA	TGTGCCAGTAGTATACAGGCCAGGGTAGGCACAGATACGCAGTATTTT	CASSIQARVGTDTQYF
TRBJ2-7	TRBV4-1	NA	TRBD2	TGCGCCAGCAGCCATGCTCCGGGACTAGCGGACTCCTACGAGCAGTACTTC	CASSHAPGLADSYEQYF
TRBJ1-4	TRBV9	once	TRBD1	TGTGCCAGCAGCGTAGGAGGGGGCGCAGGTGAAAAACTGTTTTTT	CASSVGGGAGEKLFF
TRBJ1-1	TRBV2	NA	NA	TGTGCCAGCATTTCGGACAGGAACACTGAAGCTTTCTTT	CASISDRNTEAFF
TRBJ2-1	TRBV3-1/TRBV3-2	once	TRBD2	TGTGCCAGCAGCCCGCTAGCGGGAGGTTCCTACAATGAGCAGTTCTTC	CASSPLAGGSYNEQFF
TRBJ2-2	TRBV19	NA	TRBD2	TGTGCCAGTAGTAGTGGCGCGGGAGAGGTCGGGGAGCTGTTTTTT	CASSSGAGEVGELFF
TRBJ2-1	TRBV28	NA	NA	TGTGCCAGCAGCCGCGGAGGACTCCTCGGGGGTGAGCAGTTCTTC	CASSRGGLLGGEQFF
TRBJ1-4	TRBV7-9	NA	NA	TGTGCCAGCAGCTTCCGGGATCCCGCAACTAATGAAAAACTGTTTTTT	CASSFRDPATNEKLFF
TRBJ1-2	TRBV14	once	NA	TGTGCCAGCAGCCAAGATCAATATGTGCGGAACTATGGCTACACCTTC	CASSQDQYVRNYGYTF
TRBJ1-1	TRBV7-8	NA	NA	TGTGCCAGCAGCTTAGACGGGGGGGGCAACACTGAAGCTTTCTTT	CASSLDGGGNTEAFF
TRBJ2-7	TRBV5-1	NA	NA	TGCGCCAGCAGCTTGGGGGACATGGCTAGGGAGCAGTACTTC	CASSLGDMAREQYF
TRBJ2-7	TRBV5-4	once	TRBD2	TGTGCCAGCAGTCGATCTAGCGGGGGGATAGGCTACGAGCAGTACTTC	CASSRSSGGIGYEQYF
TRBJ1-5	TRBV3-1/TRBV3-2	few	NA	TGTGCCAGCAGCCAAGCGGACAGAGGGGGCAATCAGCCCCAGCATTTT	CASSQADRGGNQPQHF
TRBJ2-1	TRBV18	few	NA	TGTGCCAGCTCCCCGGGGAACTACTACAATGAGCAGTTCTTC	CASSPGNYYNEQFF
TRBJ2-5	TRBV12-3/TRBV12-4	NA	NA	TGTGCCAGCAGTTTCAGGGTGGGGGAGACCCAGTACTTC	CASSFRVGETQYF
TRBJ1-1	TRBV12-3/TRBV12-4	NA	NA	TGTGCCAGCAGTTTCGCAGGGGTCACTGAAGCTTTCTTT	CASSFAGVTEAFF
TRBJ1-5	TRBV7-8	NA	TRBD1	TGTGCCAGCAGCTTAGTGGGGACAGGGGGGGTCTATAGCAATCAGCCCCAGCATTTT	CASSLVGTGGVYSNQPQHF
TRBJ2-2	TRBV2	NA	NA	TGTGCCAGCAAGAGGACTTCGAACACCGGGGAGCTGTTTTTT	CASKRTSNTGELFF
TRBJ1-2	TRBV4-2	few	TRBD1	TGTGCCAGCAGCCCCTCGGGACAGGGGGCTTTCTATGGCTACACCTTC	CASSPSGQGAFYGYTF
TRBJ1-4	TRBV19	NA	TRBD1	TGTGCCAGTAGTATGCCAGGGGGGTACAGTGAAAAACTGTTTTTT	CASSMPGGYSEKLFF
TRBJ1-5	TRBV1	few	NA	TGCACAAAGCGGGGGACAGTTAGCAATCAGCCCCAGCATTTT	CTKRGTVSNQPQHF
TRBJ1-5	TRBV7-2	NA	TRBD1	TGTGCCAGCAGTTCCGACAGGGGGCTAAATCAGCCCCAGCATTTT	CASSSDRGLNQPQHF
TRBJ1-5	TRBV19	NA	NA	TGTGCCAGTAGCATCGGCGGGGGGAGCAATCAGCCCCAGCATTTT	CASSIGGGSNQPQHF
TRBJ2-3	TRBV5-1	NA	NA	TGCGCCAGCAGCAGACAAGGCGCCACCGGGGGTACAGATACGCAGTATTTT	CASSRQGATGGTDTQYF
TRBJ2-7	TRBV5-1	NA	TRBD1	TGCGCCAGCAGCCCCGGGCAGGGGGCCTACGAGCAGTACTTC	CASSPGQGAYEQYF
TRBJ2-1	TRBV7-9	once	TRBD2	TGTGCCAGCAGCACCGGGACTAGCGGAGTCAATGAGCAGTTCTTC	CASSTGTSGVNEQFF
TRBJ2-1	TRBV5-6	NA	NA	TGTGCCAGCAGCTTACCGAGGGGGGGCTCCTACAATGAGCAGTTCTTC	CASSLPRGGSYNEQFF
TRBJ1-5	TRBV6-5	NA	TRBD1	TGTGCCAGCAGTCGGGACAGCATGTTTCAGCCCCAGCATTTT	CASSRDSMFQPQHF
TRBJ1-2	TRBV5-1	NA	NA	TGCGCCAGCAGCATGGTAGCGGGGTTCGAAGGCTACACCTTC	CASSMVAGFEGYTF
TRBJ1-3	TRBV6-5	NA	NA	TGTGCCAGCAGTTACTCTGCGGGGGGAGGAAACACCATATATTTT	CASSYSAGGGNTIYF
TRBJ1-2	TRBV23-1	NA	NA	TGCGCCAGCAGTCAATCGGGCTGGAAACTTAACTATGGCTACACCTTC	CASSQSGWKLNYGYTF
TRBJ1-2	TRBV6-5	NA	TRBD1	TGTGCCAGCAGCCAACCAGGACAGGGGCATGGCTACACCTTC	CASSQPGQGHGYTF
TRBJ1-5	TRBV3-1/TRBV3-2	NA	NA	TGTGCCAGCAGCCAAGACTCTGGGAGTAGCAATCAGCCCCAGCATTTT	CASSQDSGSSNQPQHF
TRBJ2-1	TRBV2	NA	TRBD2	TGTGCCAGCGGTGGGACTAGGAACAATGAGCAGTTCTTC	CASGGTRNNEQFF
TRBJ1-1	TRBV12-3/TRBV12-4	NA	NA	TGTGCCAGCAGTATACAGGGTTTCTCTGAAGCTTTCTTT	CASSIQGFSEAFF
TRBJ2-1	TRBV5-1	NA	NA	TGCGCCAGCAGCCCCACTACAGGTTCCTACAATGAGCAGTTCTTC	CASSPTTGSYNEQFF
TRBJ1-2	TRBV11-2	NA	NA	TGTGCCAGCAGCCCCCAGGCAGTAGTTAACATTTACACCTTC	CASSPQAVVNIYTF
TRBJ2-1	TRBV30	once	TRBD2	TGTGCCTGGGACCGTGGGGCTAGCGGGAGTATTGAGCAGTTCTTC	CAWDRGASGSIEQFF
TRBJ1-5	TRBV28	NA	NA	TGTGCCAGCAGAGGTACAGGTAGGGGGAGCAATCAGCCCCAGCATTTT	CASRGTGRGSNQPQHF
TRBJ1-6	TRBV28	few	NA	TGTGCCAGCACCGTGGACAGCAATAATTCACCCCTCCACTTT	CASTVDSNNSPLHF
TRBJ1-1	TRBV5-1	NA	TRBD1	TGCGCCAGCAGCCTGAATGCCCGGGACAGCAAGAGTGAAGCTTTCTTT	CASSLNARDSKSEAFF
TRBJ2-7	TRBV30	NA	TRBD1	TGTGCCTGGGGACAGGGGGCTGATCATCTCGAGCAGTACTTC	CAWGQGADHLEQYF
TRBJ2-3	TRBV4-1	NA	TRBD2	TGCGCCAGCAGCCAAGTCGGCGGGGGGGCACCAGATACGCAGTATTTT	CASSQVGGGAPDTQYF
TRBJ1-6	TRBV27	NA	NA	TGTGCCAGCAGCTCGTGGGGACTTGGGGGTTCACCCCTCCACTTT	CASSSWGLGGSPLHF
TRBJ2-6	TRBV7-2	NA	NA	TGTGCCAGCAGCCCCGCTCTGGGGTCAGGGCGGGGTGGGGCCAACGTCCTGACTTTC	CASSPALGSGRGGANVLTF
TRBJ1-1	TRBV5-1	NA	NA	TGCGCCAGCAGCTTGGGAGGGGGTGACGCCCTCGTGAGGACTGAAGCTTTCTTT	CASSLGGGDALVRTEAFF